Following are 6 T cell receptor beta chains from one sample sequenced in a study of blood T cell repertoires in COVID-19. Profiled with immunoSEQ multiplex PCR; TCRdb holds only in-frame clones, not every one. Among under 75,000 clones, 89% were seen once, and the ten largest hold 7.5% to 9%. The sequencing sample was made of peripheral blood. The receptors here all came from a man between 50 and 59 years old with active COVID-19.

This rearrangement joins TRBV9 to TRBJ2-5; TRBD1 matches at 11 bases. Germline trimming cut 3 bases from V and 4 bases from J; bases unmatched to any gene: 2. CDR1 and CDR2 (germline): SGDLS, YYNGEE. CDR3 length: 14 residues. CDR3 residues: CASSADRGRETQYF. The CDR3 DNA reads TGTGCCAGCAGCGCGGACAGGGGGCGAGAGACCCAGTACTTC.

The rearrangement joins TRBV6-1 to TRBJ2-2, with D possibly TRBD1 on 5 matching bases. Trimming pared 3 bases from V and 3 bases from J, leaving 11 bases between. Per the germline V gene, CDR1 is MNHNS and CDR2 is SASEGT. The CDR3 runs to 15 residues. The CDR3 coding sequence is TGTGCCAGCAGTGATCCCAGGGAAGACACCGGGGAGCTGTTTTTT. Translating it yields CASSDPREDTGELFF.

CDR3 amino acids: CASSALTGLPYNEQFF. The CDR3 DNA follows: TGTGCCAGCAGCGCCCTTACAGGGCTCCCTTACAATGAGCAGTTCTTC. This chain uses TRBV9 with TRBJ2-1, with D possibly TRBD1 on 6 matching bases. Germline CDR1 SGDLS, CDR2 YYNGEE. Trimming stripped 3 bases from V and 4 bases from J, with 17 bases between. The CDR3 extends over 16 amino acids.

The rearrangement links TRBV6-2 or TRBV6-3 to TRBJ2-2, with D hard to call. CDR1 and CDR2 (germline): MNHEY, SVGEGT. Trimming left V 2 bases short and J 5 bases short, with 9 bases between. CDR3 length equals 14 residues. CDR3 amino acids: CASSYRSRTGELFF. The DNA for the CDR3 is TGTGCCAGCAGTTACCGCTCTAGGACCGGGGAGCTGTTTTTT.

V gene TRBV10-1 combines with J gene TRBJ2-3; D is ambiguous. This CDR3 spans 14 amino acids. V was cut by 0 bases and J by 1 base, with 5 bases left in between. From germline, CDR1 is WNHNN and CDR2 SYGVQD (reference sequence). The CDR3: CASSESSGTDTQYF. CDR3 sequence (DNA): TGCGCCAGCAGTGAGTCGTCTGGCACAGATACGCAGTATTTT.

V gene TRBV2 combines with J gene TRBJ2-1, with 8 bases lining up with TRBD1. Germline lookup yields CDR1 SNHLY and CDR2 FYNNEI. V was clipped by 6 bases and J by 7 bases; unmatched bases: 8. This CDR3 spans 14 amino acids. The DNA for the CDR3 is TGTGCCAGCAGCCTCGGACAGGGCGGGAATGAGCAGTTCTTC. This gives the protein CASSLGQGGNEQFF. Full variable domain (rest looked up from reference TRBV2 and TRBJ2-1): EPEVTQTPSHQVTQMGQEVILRCVPISNHLYFYWYRQILGQKVEFLVSFYNNEISEKSEIFDDQFSVERPDGSNFTLKIRSTKLEDSAMYFCASSLGQGGNEQFFGPGTRLTVL.